These T cell receptor beta chains were read from a single sample in a study of blood T cell repertoires in COVID-19. The protocol was immunoSEQ multiplex PCR, while the TCRdb copy is restricted to in-frame clones and leaves out a portion. The sample lists a few hundred thousand clones, around 84% seen once, with approximately 6.8% in the top ten. Sequenced sample: peripheral blood. These receptors all stem from an older woman with active or convalescent COVID-19. The CDR3 runs from the conserved cysteine through the conserved F or W. A D gene is named only where the DNA matches it firmly. Only some rows state a clone size, as once, few, many or a class for expanded clones.

clone size,J gene,D gene,V gene,CDR3 DNA,CDR3 protein
NA,TRBJ1-2,NA,TRBV29-1,TGCAGCGTTGACAGATCGGGGAGGCGGAACTATGGCTACACCTTC,CSVDRSGRRNYGYTF
NA,TRBJ1-1,NA,TRBV4-2,TGTGCCAGCAGCCAGTCAGGAAGCCGAACTGAAGCTTTCTTT,CASSQSGSRTEAFF
NA,TRBJ2-7,NA,TRBV19,TGTGCCAGTAGTGCCTACCTGCAAGAGTTCTACGAGCAGTACTTC,CASSAYLQEFYEQYF
NA,TRBJ1-2,NA,TRBV6-1,TGTGCCAGCAGTGAAGGGGGCCCTTATGGCTACACCTTC,CASSEGGPYGYTF
NA,TRBJ1-1,TRBD1,TRBV6-6,TGTGCCAGCAGTTACTCCTCCCAGGGGGCGGGCACTGAAGCTTTCTTT,CASSYSSQGAGTEAFF
NA,TRBJ1-5,NA,TRBV6-5,TGTGCCAGCAGTTTGGGGGCCCTCAATCAGCCCCAGCATTTT,CASSLGALNQPQHF
NA,TRBJ2-3,TRBD2,TRBV19,TGTGCCAGTAGTACCTACCGGGGGGGGAGGACAGATACGCAGTATTTT,CASSTYRGGRTDTQYF
NA,TRBJ1-1,NA,TRBV9,TGTGCCAGCAGTGGTCGTGGGGCCATGAACACTGAAGCTTTCTTT,CASSGRGAMNTEAFF
NA,TRBJ2-5,TRBD1,TRBV7-2,TGTGCCAGCAGCTTAGTAGGACAGGGGCAAGAGACCCAGTACTTC,CASSLVGQGQETQYF
NA,TRBJ1-2,TRBD1,TRBV6-2/TRBV6-3,TGTGCCAGCAGCTTAACCCGGGACAGGGATTATGGCTACACCTTC,CASSLTRDRDYGYTF
NA,TRBJ2-7,TRBD1,TRBV14,TGTGCCAGCAGCATCGGGACAGGGACCTACGAGCAGTACTTC,CASSIGTGTYEQYF
NA,TRBJ1-2,TRBD1,TRBV19,TGTGCCAGTAGTATTCTCGATTCTCGGGACAGAGCCTACACCTTC,CASSILDSRDRAYTF
once,TRBJ1-1,NA,TRBV18,TGTGCCAGCTCACAAGCCGAAACTGAAGCTTTCTTT,CASSQAETEAFF
NA,TRBJ1-3,TRBD1,TRBV3-1/TRBV3-2,TGTGCCAGCAGCCGGACAGGGGGCAGTCCACTCTCTGGAAACACCATATATTTT,CASSRTGGSPLSGNTIYF
NA,TRBJ1-5,NA,TRBV27,TGTGCCAGCAGTCCCTCCCCCGGGGGACCCCAGCATTTT,CASSPSPGGPQHF
NA,TRBJ2-3,NA,TRBV5-6,TGTGCCAGCAGCTTGTCGTTCGGGGGATCCGACACAGATACGCAGTATTTT,CASSLSFGGSDTDTQYF
NA,TRBJ1-1,NA,TRBV12-3/TRBV12-4,TGTGCCAGCAGGGCCAGGGCGAACACTGAAGCTTTCTTT,CASRARANTEAFF
NA,TRBJ2-6,NA,TRBV19,TGTGCCAGTACAGGAGGCCTACTCTCTGGGGCCAACGTCCTGACTTTC,CASTGGLLSGANVLTF
few,TRBJ1-3,NA,TRBV7-9,TGTGCCAGCAGCTCCAGCCCGGGTTCCTCTGGAAACACCATATATTTT,CASSSSPGSSGNTIYF
NA,TRBJ1-6,NA,TRBV6-5,TGTGCCAGCAGTCCTACCCAGGAACGGAATTCACCCCTCCACTTT,CASSPTQERNSPLHF
NA,TRBJ2-7,NA,TRBV15,TGTGCCACCAGGGTATACTCCTCCTACGAGCAGTACTTC,CATRVYSSYEQYF
NA,TRBJ1-2,NA,TRBV6-5,TGTGCCAGCAGTAAGAAAGGGAGTAGCTATGGCTACACCTTC,CASSKKGSSYGYTF
NA,TRBJ1-5,TRBD1,TRBV24-1,TGTGCCACCAGTCGACAGGGGGCCGGCAATCAGCCCCAGCATTTT,CATSRQGAGNQPQHF
NA,TRBJ1-1,NA,TRBV7-2,TGTGCCAGCAGCTTTCACGGCACTGAAGCTTTCTTT,CASSFHGTEAFF
NA,TRBJ1-4,NA,TRBV6-5,TGTGCCAGCAGTTACTCGGACAGTCCCTGGGGAGAACTGTTTTTT,CASSYSDSPWGELFF
NA,TRBJ1-5,NA,TRBV19,TGTGCCAGTAGTATAGTTTTCGGACAGCGCAATCAGCCCCAGCATTTT,CASSIVFGQRNQPQHF